This TCR beta chain is from a study of Graves' ophthalmopathy and Graves' hyperthyroidism (dated by TCRdb to between 2018 and 2020). Context from the whole study: Peripheral blood samples were taken at the time of initial diagnosis, before any treatment was given. The study used signatures of the TCR beta repertoire to tell Graves' ophthalmopathy apart from Graves' hyperthyroidism and to predict which patients would progress to ophthalmopathy. In total, 135 blood samples were TCR-sequenced: some 40 ophthalmopathy, some 75 hyperthyroidism and roughly 17 hyperthyroidism-to-ophthalmopathy patients. To explore V-J signatures distinguishing ophthalmopathy from hyperthyroidism, a discovery set of about a hundred patients (fewer than 45 ophthalmopathy, roughly 55 stable hyperthyroidism) was enrolled. An independent validation cohort comprised roughly 20 hyperthyroidism patients and some 16 patients who later progressed from hyperthyroidism to ophthalmopathy. In about six hyperthyroidism patients, the T-cell repertoires found in thyroid tissue were compared with those found in blood. After sampling, hyperthyroidism patients received methimazole starting at 30 mg daily, and ophthalmopathy patients received high-dose intravenous methylprednisolone. For training and testing, the 110 or so patients in the discovery cohort were randomly divided in a 7:3 ratio. Overall study results and their limits: No statistical method was used to predetermine the sample size, and group allocation was not hidden from the investigators. Ophthalmopathy was separated from stable hyperthyroidism by the 13-signature model with around 89% sensitivity and roughly 83% specificity in cross-validation and with 80%/75% in the test set. Among expanded thyroid clonotypes with frequency above 0.001, most also showed up in blood, which suggests that blood repertoires may reflect the thyroid immune response. In validation, the model predicted ophthalmopathy progression with 70.59% sensitivity and 72% to 80% specificity; 12 predicted patients were CT-confirmed with GO in a median of around 6 months.

After removal of 6 bases from V and 5 bases from J, the junction retains 14 bases not matched to a gene. From a lookup of the germline V gene, CDR1 and CDR2 are MNHEY and SVGEGT. There are 17 amino acids in the CDR3, from cysteine to phenylalanine inclusive. Only the CDR3 portion is preserved as DNA: 51 bases, with reading frame beginning at the first base. For repertoire sequencing, TCR beta CDR3 regions were amplified from RNA transcripts. HTBI primers and the Qiagen OneStep RT-PCR kit were used in a first-round RT-PCR, which was followed by a second-round multiplex PCR, size selection and purification. Libraries were sequenced paired-end with 100 bp reads on an Illumina HiSeq2000. Per the original workflow: SOAPnuke was used to process the reads, throwing out any read that had adapters, had uncalled bases, had a mean Phred below 15, or lacked an exact constant-primer or identifier match. COPE v1.2.5 was used to merge the high-quality paired reads. Each unique nucleotide sequence was defined as a clonotype, and clonotypes were aligned to IMGT TRB V, D and J references with MiTCR v1.1. The analysis was limited to V-J combinations with a frequency above 0.0001, which together covered around 99% of the repertoires. For each V-J combination, a TCR clonal expansion and chaos score was defined as F50 clonal expansion divided by the chaos observed in the TCRdist matrix. Features were reduced by Welch's t-statistics and random forest to around 14 V-J combinations, which fed a naive Bayes classifier. Thyroid-blood repertoire similarity was quantified with the Morisita-Horn index. In-frame beta chains were kept once TCRdb had trimmed the public reads at Q25 with fastp and called clones with MiXCR. Each CDR3 protein gets just one entry, which takes the most common genes and DNA from the rows behind it. The V and J calls and clone size are TCRdb's, not the authors'. For this sample there are 400,000 to 450,000 distinct CDR3 sequences; 21% appear just once. The ten largest clonotypes hold more than 2.5% of the sample.

A patient counted as having stable hyperthyroidism if there was no progression to ophthalmopathy within 18 months of follow-up. Patients with hyperthyroidism were aged 18 to 65 years, had been newly diagnosed, and had a disease duration of less than 2 months. Patients with other autoimmune diseases, uncontrolled infections, pregnancy or lactation were excluded. Diagnosis relied on clinical symptoms, serum thyroxine, TRAb, thyroid ultrasound and orbital computed tomography. PBMCs were isolated from approximately 10 ml of fresh peripheral blood by Ficoll-Paque density gradient centrifugation. Total RNA was extracted using Trizol reagent, and RNA quality was checked on an Agilent 2100 Bioanalyzer. This clonotype was recorded only once. Its target antigen remains unknown. No qualities accompany the bases; no much larger clone lies one base away. A lone read gives weak evidence.

Here the chain combines TRBV6-2 or TRBV6-3 and TRBJ1-1; 11 junctional bases match TRBD1. Sequencing was carried out using peripheral blood. This TCR was sampled from a young woman with stable Graves' hyperthyroidism. Donor details come from another sample of the same person, matched by shared clones. The sequence in DNA is TGTGCCAGCAGACATCACCGGACAGGGGGCAGGGGGACTGAAGCTTTCTTT. Translated, it gives CASRHHRTGGRGTEAFF.